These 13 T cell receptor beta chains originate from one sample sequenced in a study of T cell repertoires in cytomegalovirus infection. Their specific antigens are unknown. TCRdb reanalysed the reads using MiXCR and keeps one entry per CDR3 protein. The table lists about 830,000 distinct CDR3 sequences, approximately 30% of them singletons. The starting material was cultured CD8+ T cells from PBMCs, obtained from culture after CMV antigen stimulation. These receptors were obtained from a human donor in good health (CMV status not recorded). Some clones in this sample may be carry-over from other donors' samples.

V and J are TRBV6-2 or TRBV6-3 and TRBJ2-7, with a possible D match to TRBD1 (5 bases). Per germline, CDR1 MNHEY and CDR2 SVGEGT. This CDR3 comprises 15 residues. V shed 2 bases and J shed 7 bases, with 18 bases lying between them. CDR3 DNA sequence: TGTGCCAGCAGTTACGGGGCTCACGAAGGGTGGGAGCAGTACGTC. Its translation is CASSYGAHEGWEQYV.

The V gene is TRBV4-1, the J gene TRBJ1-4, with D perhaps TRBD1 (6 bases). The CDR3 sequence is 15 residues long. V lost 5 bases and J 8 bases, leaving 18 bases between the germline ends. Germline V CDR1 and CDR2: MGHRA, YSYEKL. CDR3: CASSTGQFLVEKLFF. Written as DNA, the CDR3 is TGCGCCAGCAGCACAGGACAGTTCCTTGTCGAAAAACTGTTTTTT.

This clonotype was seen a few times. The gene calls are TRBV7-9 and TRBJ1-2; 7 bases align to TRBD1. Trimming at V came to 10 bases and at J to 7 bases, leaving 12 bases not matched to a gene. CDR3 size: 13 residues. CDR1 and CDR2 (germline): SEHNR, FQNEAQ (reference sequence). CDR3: CATPSTGDSGYTF. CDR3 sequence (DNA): TGTGCCACCCCCTCAACAGGGGATAGTGGCTACACCTTC.

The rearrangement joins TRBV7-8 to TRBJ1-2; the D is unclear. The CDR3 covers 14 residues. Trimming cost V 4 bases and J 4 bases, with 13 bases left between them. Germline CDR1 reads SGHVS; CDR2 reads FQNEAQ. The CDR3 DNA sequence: TGTGCCAGCAGCTCTCGGACTGGCTCCTATGGCTACACCTTC. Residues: CASSSRTGSYGYTF.

DNA of the CDR3: TGTGCCAGCAGCTTAGAAAGGGAGCTGTTTTTT. Amino acids: CASSLERELFF. This chain links TRBV7-6 with TRBJ2-2; D gene uncertain. Trimming stripped 1 base from V and 9 bases from J, with 3 bases between. Germline assignment: CDR1 SGHVS and CDR2 FNYEAQ. The CDR3 loop spans 11 amino acids.

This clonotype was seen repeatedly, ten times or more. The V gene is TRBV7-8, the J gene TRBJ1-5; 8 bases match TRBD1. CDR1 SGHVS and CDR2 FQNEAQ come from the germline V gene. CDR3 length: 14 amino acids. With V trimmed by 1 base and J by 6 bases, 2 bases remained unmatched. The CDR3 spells CASSLGRGRQPQHF. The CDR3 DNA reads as TGTGCCAGCAGCTTAGGCAGGGGGCGTCAGCCCCAGCATTTT. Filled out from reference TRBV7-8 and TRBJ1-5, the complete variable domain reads GAGVSQSPRYKVAKRGQDVALRCDPISGHVSLFWYQQALGQGPEFLTYFQNEAQLDKSGLPSDRFFAERPEGSVSTLKIQRTQQEDSAVYLCASSLGRGRQPQHFGDGTRLSIL.

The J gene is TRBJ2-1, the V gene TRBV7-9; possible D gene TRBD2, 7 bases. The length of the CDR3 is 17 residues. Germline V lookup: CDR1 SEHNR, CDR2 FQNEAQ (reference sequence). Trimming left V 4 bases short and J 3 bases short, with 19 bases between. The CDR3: CASSSAGAEQHYNEQFF. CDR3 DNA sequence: TGTGCCAGCAGCTCCGCGGGGGCCGAACAACACTACAATGAGCAGTTCTTC.

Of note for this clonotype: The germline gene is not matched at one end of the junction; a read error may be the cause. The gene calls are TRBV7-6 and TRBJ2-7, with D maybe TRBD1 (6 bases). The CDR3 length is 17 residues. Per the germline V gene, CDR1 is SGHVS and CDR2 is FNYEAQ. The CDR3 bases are TGTGCCTGCAGCCCCGAACAGGGATCGTTAAGGTCCTACGAGCAGTACTTC. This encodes CACSPEQGSLRSYEQYF.

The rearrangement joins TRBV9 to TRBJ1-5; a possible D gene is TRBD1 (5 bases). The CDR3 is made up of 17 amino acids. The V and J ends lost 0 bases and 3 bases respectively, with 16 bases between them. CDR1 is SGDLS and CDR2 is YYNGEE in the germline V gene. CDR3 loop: CASSVGAGESANQPQHF. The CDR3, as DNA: TGTGCCAGCAGCGTAGGGGCGGGGGAGTCCGCCAATCAGCCCCAGCATTTT.

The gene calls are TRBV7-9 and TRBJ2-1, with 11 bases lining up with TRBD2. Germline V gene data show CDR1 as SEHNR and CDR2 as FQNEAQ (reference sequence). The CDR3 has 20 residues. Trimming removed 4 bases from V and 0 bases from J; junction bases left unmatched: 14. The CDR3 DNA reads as TGTGCCAGCAGCTCCTACCCTGATCTAGCGGGGGGATTCTCCTACAATGAGCAGTTCTTC. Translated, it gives CASSSYPDLAGGFSYNEQFF. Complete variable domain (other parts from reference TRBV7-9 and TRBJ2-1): DTGVSQNPRHKITKRGQNVTFRCDPISEHNRLYWYRQTLGQGPEFLTYFQNEAQLEKSRLLSDRFSAERPKGSFSTLEIQRTEQGDSAMYLCASSSYPDLAGGFSYNEQFFGPGTRLTVL.

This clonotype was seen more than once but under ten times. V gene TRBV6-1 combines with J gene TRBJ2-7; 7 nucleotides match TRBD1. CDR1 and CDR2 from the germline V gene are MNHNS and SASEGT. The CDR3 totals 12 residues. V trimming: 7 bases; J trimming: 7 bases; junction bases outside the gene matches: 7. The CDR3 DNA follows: TGTGCCAGCACCCGACAGGGTGGGGAGCAGTACGTC. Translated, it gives CASTRQGGEQYV.

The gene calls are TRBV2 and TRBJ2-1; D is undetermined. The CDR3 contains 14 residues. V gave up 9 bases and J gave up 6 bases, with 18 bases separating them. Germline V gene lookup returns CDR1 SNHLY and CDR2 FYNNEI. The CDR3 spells CARSKGKRRNEQFF. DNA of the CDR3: TGTGCCAGAAGCAAAGGGAAACGGCGCAATGAGCAGTTCTTC.

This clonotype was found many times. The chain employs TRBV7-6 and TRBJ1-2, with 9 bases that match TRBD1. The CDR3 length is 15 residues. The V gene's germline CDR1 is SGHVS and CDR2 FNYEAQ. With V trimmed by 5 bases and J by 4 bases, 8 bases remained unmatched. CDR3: CASSLRTGAGYGYTF. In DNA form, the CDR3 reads TGTGCCAGCAGCCTCAGGACAGGGGCGGGCTATGGCTACACCTTC.